Listed here are 14 T cell receptor beta chains from one sample, sequenced in a study of T cell clonality in common variable immunodeficiency. Profiled with immunoSEQ multiplex PCR; TCRdb holds only in-frame clones, not every one. This repertoire lists approximately 20,000 clones without singletons; under 2.5% sits in the top ten. Whole-study findings and limits: Fewer deletions and N-nucleotide insertions were reportedly seen in common variable immunodeficiency TCR beta sequences.

Their antigens remain unidentified. Specimen: peripheral blood mononuclear cells. These receptors all stem from a human donor with common variable immunodeficiency.

The sample holds many counts of this clone. The read comes to an end 3 residues before the CDR3 does, leaving the germline J gene to fill in the end. The chain joins TRBV9 to TRBJ1-1; D is ambiguous. Trimming stripped 4 bases from V and 6 bases from J, with 10 bases between. This CDR3 contains 12 residues. Germline V gene lookup returns CDR1 SGDLS and CDR2 YYNGEE. The part of the CDR3 DNA that was read is TGTGCCAGCAGCCCTCTGAGGGCTGAA. Its protein product is CASSPLRAE. The complete CDR3 reads CASSPLRAEAFF.

This clone appeared many times. The missing CDR3 end, 3 residues past where the read stops, is filled in from the germline J gene. This sequence joins TRBV10-3 and TRBJ2-7; 9 bases align to TRBD2. Germline CDR1 reads ENHRY; CDR2 reads SYGVKD. The CDR3 length is 15 residues. J gave up 2 bases and V 8 bases, and 10 bases lay outside the gene matches. CDR3 DNA (partial): TGTGCCATCCTTCTACCGGAGCGGGGGGCCTACGAG. Protein product: CAILLPERGAYE. The CDR3 in its entirety is CAILLPERGAYEQYF.

The table lists this clone with many counts. The read ends 3 residues shy of where the CDR3 ends; the end is completed using the germline J gene. V usage is TRBV5-4 and J usage is TRBJ2-3, with 11 bases fitting TRBD2. V lost 0 bases to trimming and J lost 3 bases; unmatched junction nucleotides: 0. This CDR3 comprises 15 residues. From germline, CDR1 is SGHNT and CDR2 YYREEE (reference sequence). CDR3 bases read: TGTGCCAGCAGCTTGGGACTAGCGGGGACAGATACG. The encoded protein is CASSLGLAGTDT. Given in full, the CDR3 is CASSLGLAGTDTQYF.

Remarks on this clone: From the germline J gene comes the end of the CDR3, since the read stops 3 residues before it. The chain is built from TRBV19 and TRBJ1-4, with 7 bases matching TRBD1. Germline CDR1 LNHDA, CDR2 SQIVND (reference sequence). This CDR3 has 14 amino acids. The ends lost 6 bases at V and 8 bases at J; junction bases unmatched: 9. The CDR3 reads CASRTRTGEEKLFF. Incomplete CDR3 DNA: TGTGCCAGTAGGACCCGGACAGGAGAGGAAAAA.

This clone was seen ten or more times. The read ends 3 residues shy of where the CDR3 ends; the end is completed using the germline J gene. This chain joins TRBV7-2 and TRBJ1-5; D unresolved. CDR3 length: 14 amino acids. V lost 1 base and J lost 5, with 9 bases in between. Germline lookup yields CDR1 SGHTA and CDR2 FQGNSA. This CDR3 reads CASSLDSGYQPQHF. The sequenced part of the CDR3 DNA is TGTGCCAGCAGCTTAGATAGCGGATATCAGCCC.

This clone was seen only a few times. Coverage ceases 3 residues before the CDR3 finishes, and the germline J gene fills in the end. The chain uses TRBV20-1 and TRBJ2-1; 13 positions agree with TRBD2. Germline values: CDR1 DFQATT, CDR2 SNEGSKA (reference sequence). Germline trimming cut 6 bases from V and 9 bases from J; bases unmatched to any gene: 11. The CDR3 spans 15 residues. This CDR3 is CSAHGLAGAPSEQFF. The DNA read from the CDR3 is TGCAGTGCCCACGGACTAGCGGGGGCACCGAGTGAG.

This clone has ten or more counts. The read ends 3 residues early relative to the CDR3; the germline J gene fills the gap. The chain links TRBV6-2 or TRBV6-3 to TRBJ2-7; 7 bases are shared with TRBD1. The CDR3 has 14 residues. CDR1 and CDR2 (germline): MNHEY, SVGEGT. Unmatched junction bases numbered 10, after V lost 6 bases and J lost 5 bases. CDR3 bases read: TGTGCCAGCAGCCTAGACAGGGTGACCCACGAG. Translating it yields CASSLDRVTHE. The entire CDR3 protein reads CASSLDRVTHEQYF.

This clone was observed many times. The CDR3 is cut off 3 residues early in the read; its end comes from the germline J gene. The chain links TRBV9 to TRBJ1-1; D is unresolved. The CDR3 length is 14 residues. The V end lost 0 bases, the J end lost 0 bases, and 6 bases lay between the germline ends. In germline, CDR1 is SGDLS, CDR2 YYNGEE. CDR3 protein: CASSVDSMNTEAFF. CDR3 DNA, as far as it was read: TGTGCCAGCAGCGTAGACAGTATGAACACTGAA. The entire variable domain, with the rest obtained from reference TRBV9 and TRBJ1-1, is as follows: DSGVTQTPKHLITATGQRVTLRCSPRSGDLSVYWYQQSLDQGLQFLIQYYNGEERAKGNILERFSAQQFPDLHSELNLSSLELGDSALYFCASSVDSMNTEAFFGQGTRLTVV.

Ten or more counts support this clone. The read comes to an end 3 residues before the CDR3 does, leaving the germline J gene to fill in the end. This rearrangement joins TRBV2 to TRBJ2-1; D not resolved. The V end was cut by 4 bases, the J end by 7 bases, with 8 bases between. The CDR3 spans 12 residues. In germline, CDR1 is SNHLY, CDR2 FYNNEI. CDR3 residues: CASSVLGNEQFF. Partial CDR3 DNA: TGTGCCAGCAGTGTGTTAGGGAATGAG.

This clone appeared many times. The missing CDR3 end, 3 residues past where the read stops, is filled in from the germline J gene. The chain joins TRBV19 to TRBJ2-1; TRBD1 matches 7 bases. Germline values: CDR1 LNHDA, CDR2 SQIVND (reference sequence). The CDR3 totals 15 residues. Germline trimming cut 1 base from V and 5 bases from J; bases unmatched to any gene: 5. The CDR3 reads CASSIVGQHHNEQFF. CDR3 bases read: TGTGCCAGTAGTATAGTGGGACAGCACCACAATGAG.

This clone appeared many times. The read ends 3 residues before the CDR3 terminus; that terminus is restored from the germline J gene. This chain joins TRBV20-1 and TRBJ1-1, with TRBD1 as a possible D gene (6 bases). V shed 3 bases and J shed 3 bases, with 11 bases lying between them. The CDR3 loop spans 13 amino acids. Per the germline V gene, CDR1 is DFQATT and CDR2 is SNEGSKA (reference sequence). CDR3 DNA (partial): TGCAGTGCTAGTATGGGGGCAGACACTGAA. Its protein product is CSASMGADTE. The whole CDR3 sequence reads CSASMGADTEAFF.

In regard to this clone: The read ends 3 residues early relative to the CDR3; the germline J gene fills the gap. The chain employs TRBV6-2 or TRBV6-3 and TRBJ1-5; 10 bases map to TRBD1. Trimming took 2 bases from V and 8 from J; bases not matched to a gene: 9. The CDR3 length is 16 residues. CDR1 MNHEY and CDR2 SVGEGT come from the germline V gene. CDR3 DNA (partial): TGTGCCAGCAGTTACCACCCGGGACAGGGGACGAAGCCC. Protein product: CASSYHPGQGTKP. From start to end, the CDR3 is CASSYHPGQGTKPQHF.

This clone showed up many times. From the germline J gene comes the end of the CDR3, since the read stops 3 residues before it. V gene TRBV5-1 combines with J gene TRBJ1-1; 11 bases map to TRBD1. The CDR3 totals 15 residues. Germline V gene sequence: CDR1 SGHRS, CDR2 YFSETQ. V lost 4 bases, J lost 5 bases, and 7 bases stayed unmatched. CDR3: CASSKGGQGGTEAFF. CDR3 bases read: TGCGCCAGCAGCAAAGGGGGACAGGGGGGAACTGAA.

In its sample, this clone was seen a few times. A read error may account for a junction end that differs from germline. The part of the CDR3 DNA that was read is TGTGCCAGCAGCCCTTATAGCAAGCAGCCC. The encoded protein is CASSPYSKQP. The full-length CDR3 reads as CASSPYSKQPQHF. V usage is TRBV7-2 and J usage is TRBJ1-5; D unresolved. The read ends 3 residues before the CDR3 terminus; that terminus is restored from the germline J gene. Germline V gene lookup returns CDR1 SGHTA and CDR2 FQGNSA. This CDR3 spans 13 amino acids.